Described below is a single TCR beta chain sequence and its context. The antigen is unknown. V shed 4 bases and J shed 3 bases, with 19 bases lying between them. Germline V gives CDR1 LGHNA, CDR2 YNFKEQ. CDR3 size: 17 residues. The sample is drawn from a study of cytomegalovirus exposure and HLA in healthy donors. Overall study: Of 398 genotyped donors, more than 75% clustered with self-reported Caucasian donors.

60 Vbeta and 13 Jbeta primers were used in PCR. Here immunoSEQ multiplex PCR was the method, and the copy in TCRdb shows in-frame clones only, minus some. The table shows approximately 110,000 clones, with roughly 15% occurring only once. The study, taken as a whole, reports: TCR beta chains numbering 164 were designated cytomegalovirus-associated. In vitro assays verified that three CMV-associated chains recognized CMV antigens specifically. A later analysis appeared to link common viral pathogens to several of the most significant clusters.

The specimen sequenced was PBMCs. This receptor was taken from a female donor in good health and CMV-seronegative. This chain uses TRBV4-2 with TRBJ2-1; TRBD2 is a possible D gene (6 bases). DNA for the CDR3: TGTGCCAGCAGCCTCCGACTAGAAAGGTTAGTCTACAATGAGCAGTTCTTC. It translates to CASSLRLERLVYNEQFF.